These 8 T cell receptor beta chains were sequenced from one sample in a study of T cells after yellow fever vaccination. Via MiXCR, TCRdb re-called the 5' RACE reads, giving one row per CDR3 protein. The sample yields around 340,000 distinct CDR3 sequences, around 13% seen once. Sequenced material: CD4+ T cells sorted from PBMCs, taken 15 days after the yellow fever booster vaccination. The receptors derive from a man between 18 and 29 years old who received the YFV17D yellow fever vaccine.

The genes are TRBV9 and TRBJ2-1; D unresolved. In germline, CDR1 is SGDLS, CDR2 YYNGEE. The CDR3 sequence is 15 residues long. The V gene lost 0 bases and the J gene lost 6 bases, with 13 bases spanning the gap. This CDR3 reads CASSVGGSEFNEQFF. The CDR3 DNA reads as TGTGCCAGCAGCGTAGGGGGTAGTGAATTCAATGAGCAGTTCTTC.

At least ten counts were recorded for this clonotype. The chain recombines TRBV5-1 with TRBJ2-1, with 10 nucleotides matching TRBD2. The CDR3 is made up of 15 amino acids. Germline CDR1 is SGHRS and CDR2 is YFSETQ. With V trimmed by 4 bases and J by 4 bases, 5 bases remained unmatched. The CDR3 DNA reads TGCGCCAGCAGCGGGGCTAGCGGGGGTTACAATGAGCAGTTCTTC. Its protein product is CASSGASGGYNEQFF.

The chain uses TRBV24-1 and TRBJ1-5; D not resolved. This CDR3 region has 12 residues. Trimming removed 3 bases from V and 5 bases from J, with 4 bases in between. From germline, CDR1 is KGHDR and CDR2 SFDVKD. CDR3 region: CATSDPHQPQHF. In DNA form, the CDR3 reads TGTGCCACCAGTGATCCGCATCAGCCCCAGCATTTT.

The J gene is TRBJ2-6, the V gene TRBV5-6, with no clear D. CDR1 and CDR2 from the germline V gene are SGHDT and YYEEEE. V lost 5 bases, J lost 1 base, and 16 bases lay in between. CDR3 length: 17 amino acids. As DNA, the CDR3 is TGTGCCAGCAGTTTTACCCTATGGAGATCTGGGGCCAACGTCCTGACTTTC. Residues: CASSFTLWRSGANVLTF.

This clonotype was found a few times. The gene calls are TRBV5-1 and TRBJ2-5, with TRBD1 matching 10 bases. Germline V gives CDR1 SGHRS, CDR2 YFSETQ. This CDR3 is 16 amino acids long. Losses at the gene ends were 4 bases for V and 5 bases for J; bases not matched to a gene: 11. CDR3 sequence reads: CASSPMVTGGGETQYF. The CDR3 DNA is TGCGCCAGCAGCCCCATGGTGACAGGGGGCGGGGAGACCCAGTACTTC.

This clonotype was seen a handful of times. The CDR3 bases are TGTGCCAGCAGCTTCGTCCCGGGACAGGGAAAACCTAACTATGGCTACACCTTC. Its translation: CASSFVPGQGKPNYGYTF. This chain links TRBV7-3 with TRBJ1-2; 9 nucleotides agree with TRBD1. The germline gives CDR1 SGHTA, CDR2 FQGTGA. This CDR3 region has 18 residues. Trimming cost V 3 bases and J 0 bases; bases outside gene matches: 11.

This rearrangement joins TRBV30 to TRBJ2-3, with unresolved D. Germline V gives CDR1 GTSNPN, CDR2 SVGIG (reference sequence). The germline V and J ends were trimmed by 0 bases and 11 bases, with 9 bases remaining between them. This CDR3 is 11 amino acids long. CDR3 in amino acids: CAWSVKAEQYF. The CDR3 coding sequence is TGTGCCTGGAGTGTAAAGGCAGAGCAGTATTTT.

The sample holds a few counts of this clonotype. The chain uses TRBV24-1 and TRBJ2-5, with 8 positions matching TRBD2. From germline, CDR1 is KGHDR and CDR2 SFDVKD. This CDR3 has 13 amino acids. J lost 6 bases, V lost 7 bases, and 6 bases had no gene match. In DNA form, the CDR3 reads TGTGCCACCAGCGACGGGGGGGCCAAGACCCAGTACTTC. This sequence encodes CATSDGGAKTQYF.